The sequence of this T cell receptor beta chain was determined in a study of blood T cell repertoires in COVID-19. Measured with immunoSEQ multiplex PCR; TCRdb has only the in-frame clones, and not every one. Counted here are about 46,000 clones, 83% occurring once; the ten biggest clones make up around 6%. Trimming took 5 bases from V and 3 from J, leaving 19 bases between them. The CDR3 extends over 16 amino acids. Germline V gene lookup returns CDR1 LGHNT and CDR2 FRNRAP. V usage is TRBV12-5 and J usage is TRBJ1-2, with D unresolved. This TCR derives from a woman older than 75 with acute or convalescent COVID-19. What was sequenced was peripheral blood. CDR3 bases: TGTGCTAGTGGTACCATGGGCCATATCTTCGACTATGGCTACACCTTC. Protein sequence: CASGTMGHIFDYGYTF. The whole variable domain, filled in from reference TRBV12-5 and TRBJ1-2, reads DARVTQTPRHKVTEMGQEVTMRCQPILGHNTVFWYRQTMMQGLELLAYFRNRAPLDDSGMPKDRFSAEMPDATLATLKIQPSEPRDSAVYFCASGTMGHIFDYGYTFGSGTRLTVV.